Below are 15 T cell receptor beta chains sequenced from a single sample in a study of shared clonotypes between healthy human individuals. Some clones are missing from TCRdb's copy, which holds only in-frame ones; the method was immunoSEQ multiplex PCR. The sample records around 2.5 million clones, 80% to 95% being singletons. The sequenced material came from naive CD4+ T cells from PBMCs. Stated subset: CD45RA+ positively selected. Receptors were obtained from a man in his late teens or twenties in good health. Some clones in this sample may be carry-over from other donors' samples.

This chain uses TRBV19 with TRBJ2-7; D call uncertain. The ends were cut back, 6 bases at V and 3 bases at J, with 24 bases in the middle. This CDR3 contains 17 residues. Per germline, CDR1 LNHDA and CDR2 SQIVND (reference sequence). CDR3 bases: TGTGCCAGTAGGTTCGCCCGGCGTACGGACGGACGCTACGAGCAGTACTTC. Translated: CASRFARRTDGRYEQYF.

The chain carries TRBV10-3 and TRBJ1-1; D is unclear. V lost 4 bases to trimming and J lost 10 bases, with 19 bases between them. There are 14 residues in the CDR3. CDR1 and CDR2 from the germline V gene are ENHRY and SYGVKD. CDR3 region: CAISGSAVDSRAFF. DNA of the CDR3: TGTGCCATCAGTGGTTCGGCAGTGGATTCTCGAGCTTTCTTT.

The rearrangement joins TRBV2 to TRBJ1-1, with D possibly TRBD1 on 5 matching bases. V dropped 7 bases and J dropped 2 bases, with 17 bases sitting between them. Germline loops: CDR1 SNHLY, CDR2 FYNNEI. The CDR3 spans 15 residues. The CDR3 bases are TGTGCCAGCAATTGGGCAGGGTCCCGTAACACTGAAGCTTTCTTT. Protein: CASNWAGSRNTEAFF.

The gene calls are TRBV7-3 and TRBJ1-1, with a tentative D call TRBD1 (5 bases). This CDR3 is 14 amino acids long. CDR1 SGHTA and CDR2 FQGTGA come from the germline V gene. With 5 bases removed from V and 2 bases from J, the gap between germline ends came to 12 bases. DNA for the CDR3: TGTGCCAGCAGCCGGGACGGCTTAAACACTGAAGCTTTCTTT. It codes for CASSRDGLNTEAFF.

The genes are TRBV5-1 and TRBJ1-1; no clear D. Germline loops: CDR1 SGHRS, CDR2 YFSETQ. CDR3 length: 14 residues. Trimming took 1 base from V and 4 from J, leaving 11 bases between them. The CDR3 DNA follows: TGCGCCAGCAGCTTGCTGTGGGAGGGCACTGAAGCTTTCTTT. It encodes CASSLLWEGTEAFF.

Notes on this clone: This CDR3 is also generated by other DNA sequences in the sample. The rearrangement uses TRBV11-2 and TRBJ2-5; 8 bases are shared with TRBD1. V shed 5 bases and J 2 bases; nucleotides not matched to a gene: 4. Germline CDR1 and CDR2: SGHAT and FQNNGV. This CDR3 region has 14 residues. The CDR3 DNA follows: TGTGCCAGCAGCCCCCGACAGGGGCAAGAGACCCAGTACTTC. Translating gives CASSPRQGQETQYF.

This clone occurred once. This sequence joins TRBV5-1 and TRBJ2-2, with D perhaps matching TRBD2 (5 bases). CDR1 SGHRS and CDR2 YFSETQ come from the germline V gene. V shed 0 bases and J shed 5 bases, with 11 bases lying between them. CDR3 length: 15 residues. In nucleotides, the CDR3 is TGCGCCAGCAGCTTGGCGGGAAGTCAAACCGGGGAGCTGTTTTTT. Its translation is CASSLAGSQTGELFF.

The genes are TRBV27 and TRBJ1-1; D is uncertain. The germline V gene encodes CDR1 MNHEY and CDR2 SMNVEV (reference sequence). Trimming cost V 4 bases and J 1 base, with 7 bases left between them. This CDR3 is 13 amino acids long. The CDR3 reads CASSWLQNTEAFF. CDR3 bases: TGTGCCAGCAGTTGGCTACAGAACACTGAAGCTTTCTTT.

The V gene is TRBV5-1, the J gene TRBJ1-2; 8 bases line up with TRBD1. Germline trimming cut 4 bases from V and 2 bases from J; bases unmatched to any gene: 10. There are 16 residues in the CDR3. Germline V gene lookup returns CDR1 SGHRS and CDR2 YFSETQ. CDR3 in amino acids: CASSQNAGQGNYGYTF. The CDR3 bases are TGCGCCAGCAGCCAGAACGCAGGACAGGGAAACTATGGCTACACCTTC.

CDR3 amino acids: CASSFQLAGNQPQHF. DNA for the CDR3: TGTGCCAGCAGTTTCCAGTTAGCGGGCAATCAGCCCCAGCATTTT. The chain couples TRBV28 to TRBJ1-5, with D uncertain. The V end was cut by 3 bases, the J end by 2 bases, with 11 bases between. The germline V gene encodes CDR1 MDHEN and CDR2 SYDVKM. There are 15 residues in the CDR3.

V gene TRBV28 combines with J gene TRBJ1-2; no clear D. V dropped 10 bases and J dropped 8 bases, with 14 bases sitting between them. The CDR3 has 11 residues. Germline values: CDR1 MDHEN, CDR2 SYDVKM. CDR3 sequence (DNA): TGTGCCACCTCGCTCCAAGGGGGCTACACCTTC. It translates to CATSLQGGYTF.

The chain is built from TRBV14 and TRBJ2-7; 8 nucleotides align to TRBD1. Trimming cost V 5 bases and J 4 bases; bases outside gene matches: 7. The CDR3 sequence is 14 residues long. Germline assignment: CDR1 SGHDN and CDR2 FVKESK. CDR3 nucleotides: TGTGCCAGCAGCTCCGGGACAGGCCCTTACGAGCAGTACTTC. It encodes CASSSGTGPYEQYF.

This chain links TRBV7-4 with TRBJ2-7; D not resolved. The CDR3 spans 13 residues. Trimming removed 1 base at V and 2 bases at J, with 6 bases between. In germline, CDR1 is SGHVT, CDR2 SQSDAQ. CDR3 protein: CASSLGEPYEQYF. Here the CDR3 DNA reads TGTGCCAGCAGCTTAGGCGAGCCCTACGAGCAGTACTTC.

A word on this clone: The sample holds other DNA sequences that translate to the same CDR3. The chain recombines TRBV2 with TRBJ2-3, with no clear D. Germline V gene data show CDR1 as SNHLY and CDR2 as FYNNEI. This CDR3 has 12 amino acids. Trimming stripped 6 bases from V and 0 bases from J, with 4 bases between. The CDR3 loop is CASRTSTDTQYF. The CDR3 DNA follows: TGTGCCAGCAGGACTAGCACAGATACGCAGTATTTT.

The gene calls are TRBV30 and TRBJ2-7; D is possibly TRBD1 (6 bases). Germline V lookup: CDR1 GTSNPN, CDR2 SVGIG (reference sequence). Trimming took 1 base from V and 3 from J, leaving 10 bases between them. This CDR3 comprises 13 residues. This CDR3 reads CAWSADRYYEQYF. In nucleotides, the CDR3 is TGTGCCTGGAGTGCGGACAGATACTACGAGCAGTACTTC.